The clone carrying this T cell receptor beta chain occurred many times. The target antigen is unknown. This sample was included in a study of T cells in Graves' hyperthyroidism and ophthalmopathy. Not enrolled were patients with uncontrolled infection, other autoimmune disease, pregnancy or lactation. Amplified TCR beta CDR3 regions came from RNA transcripts. The HTBI primer set served for first-round RT-PCR of the TCR CDR3. TCRdb re-called the multiplex PCR reads through MiXCR, storing one row per CDR3 protein. The table includes 540,000 or so distinct CDR3 sequences, 40% to 55% detected once. Broader study findings: Blood also held most thyroid clonotypes expanded beyond 0.001. The model anticipated ophthalmopathy a median approximately six months pre-onset.

The CDR3 is 14 amino acids. Per the germline V gene, CDR1 is SEHNR and CDR2 is FQNEAQ (reference sequence). Trimming cost V 1 base and J 4 bases; bases outside gene matches: 3. The material sequenced was peripheral blood or thyroid tissue (not recorded which). This chain links TRBV7-9 with TRBJ1-2; TRBD1 matches 7 bases. This sequence originates from an adult woman with Graves' disease, either hyperthyroidism or ophthalmopathy (not recorded which). The CDR3 loop is CASSLDGTVYGYTF. CDR3 DNA sequence: TGTGCCAGCAGCTTAGACGGGACAGTCTATGGCTACACCTTC.